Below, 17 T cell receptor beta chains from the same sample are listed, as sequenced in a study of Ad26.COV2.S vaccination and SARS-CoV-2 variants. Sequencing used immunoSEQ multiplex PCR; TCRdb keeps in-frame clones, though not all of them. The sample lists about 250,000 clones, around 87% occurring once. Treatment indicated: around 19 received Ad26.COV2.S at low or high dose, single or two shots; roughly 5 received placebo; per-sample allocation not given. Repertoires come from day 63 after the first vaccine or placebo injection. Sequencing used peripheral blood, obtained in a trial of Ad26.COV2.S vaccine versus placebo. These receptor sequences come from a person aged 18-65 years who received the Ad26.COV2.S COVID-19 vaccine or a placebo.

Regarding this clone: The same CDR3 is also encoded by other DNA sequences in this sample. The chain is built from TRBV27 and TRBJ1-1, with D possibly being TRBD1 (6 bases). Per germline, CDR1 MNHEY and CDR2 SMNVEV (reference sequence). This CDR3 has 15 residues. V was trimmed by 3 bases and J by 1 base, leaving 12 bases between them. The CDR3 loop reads CASSLWGAQNTEAFF. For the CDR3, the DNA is TGTGCCAGCAGTTTGTGGGGGGCCCAGAACACTGAAGCTTTCTTT.

The CDR3: CASSLGGGNTEAFF. CDR3 DNA sequence: TGTGCCAGCAGTTTAGGGGGTGGGAACACTGAAGCTTTCTTT. The rearrangement uses TRBV27 and TRBJ1-1; possibly TRBD1 for D (5 bases). V lost 2 bases, J lost 1 base, and 8 bases lay in between. The CDR3 runs 14 residues. Germline values: CDR1 MNHEY, CDR2 SMNVEV (reference sequence).

The CDR3 protein is CASSPGGNIGTSDPSSYNEQFF. CDR3 bases: TGTGCCAGCAGCCCCGGGGGAAATATCGGGACTAGCGACCCGAGCTCCTACAATGAGCAGTTCTTC. J is TRBJ2-1 and V is TRBV6-2 or TRBV6-3; TRBD2 agrees at 10 bases. This CDR3 region has 22 residues. Germline CDR1 reads MNHEY; CDR2 reads SVGEGT. The V and J ends lost 6 bases and 0 bases, in that order; junction bases with no gene match: 23.

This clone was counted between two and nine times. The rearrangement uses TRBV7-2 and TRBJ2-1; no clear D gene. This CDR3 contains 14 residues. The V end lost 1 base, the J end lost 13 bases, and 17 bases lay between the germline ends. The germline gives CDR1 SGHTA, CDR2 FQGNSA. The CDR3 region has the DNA TGTGCCAGCAGCTTAGTCTCGGGTAGCCTAACTCAGTTCTTC. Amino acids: CASSLVSGSLTQFF.

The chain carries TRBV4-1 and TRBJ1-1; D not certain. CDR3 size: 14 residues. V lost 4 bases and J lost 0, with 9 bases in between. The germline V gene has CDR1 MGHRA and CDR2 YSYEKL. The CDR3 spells CASSRGFLNTEAFF. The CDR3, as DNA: TGCGCCAGCAGCCGTGGGTTTTTGAACACTGAAGCTTTCTTT.

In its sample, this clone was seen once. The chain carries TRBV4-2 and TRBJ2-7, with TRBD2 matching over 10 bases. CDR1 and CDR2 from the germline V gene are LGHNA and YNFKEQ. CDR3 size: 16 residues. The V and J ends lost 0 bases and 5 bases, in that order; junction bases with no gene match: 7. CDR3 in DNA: TGTGCCAGCAGCCAAGAATTAGCGGGAGGACTGGACGAGCAGTACTTC. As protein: CASSQELAGGLDEQYF.

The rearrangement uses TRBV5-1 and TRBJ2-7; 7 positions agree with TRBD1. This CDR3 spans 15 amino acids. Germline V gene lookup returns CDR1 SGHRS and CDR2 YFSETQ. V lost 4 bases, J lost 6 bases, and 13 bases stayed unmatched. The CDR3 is CASSGSTGRSSEQYF. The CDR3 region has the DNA TGCGCCAGCAGCGGCTCGACAGGGAGAAGCAGCGAGCAGTACTTC.

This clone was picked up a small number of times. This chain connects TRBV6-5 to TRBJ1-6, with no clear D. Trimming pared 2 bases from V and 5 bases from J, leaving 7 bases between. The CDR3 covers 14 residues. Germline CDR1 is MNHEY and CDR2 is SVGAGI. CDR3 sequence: CASSYKNHNSPLHF. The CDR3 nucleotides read TGTGCCAGCAGTTACAAGAACCATAATTCACCCCTCCACTTT.

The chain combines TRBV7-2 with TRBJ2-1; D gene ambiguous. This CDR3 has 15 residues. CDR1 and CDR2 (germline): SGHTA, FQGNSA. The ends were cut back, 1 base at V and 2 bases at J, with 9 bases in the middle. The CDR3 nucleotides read TGTGCCAGCAGCTTAGTGAGTGTACCCTACAATGAGCAGTTCTTC. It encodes CASSLVSVPYNEQFF.

The CDR3 region has the DNA TGTGCCAGCAGCGTACAGGGAGGCGAGCAGTACTTC. Translated, it gives CASSVQGGEQYF. The V and J genes are TRBV9 and TRBJ2-7; D may be TRBD2 (6 bases). This CDR3 contains 12 residues. V lost 1 base, J lost 6 bases, and 8 bases lay in between. The V gene's germline CDR1 is SGDLS and CDR2 YYNGEE.

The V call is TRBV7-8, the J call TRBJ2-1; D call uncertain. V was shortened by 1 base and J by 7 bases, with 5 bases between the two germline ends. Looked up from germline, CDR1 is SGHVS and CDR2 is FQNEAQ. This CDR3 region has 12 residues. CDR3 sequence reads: CASSLVRNEQFF. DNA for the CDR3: TGTGCCAGCAGCTTAGTTAGAAATGAGCAGTTCTTC.

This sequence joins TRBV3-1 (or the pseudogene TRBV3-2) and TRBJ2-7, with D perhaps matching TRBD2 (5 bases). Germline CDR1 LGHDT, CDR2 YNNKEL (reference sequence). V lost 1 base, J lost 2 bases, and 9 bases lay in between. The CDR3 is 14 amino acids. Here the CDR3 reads CASSQVPGTYEQYF. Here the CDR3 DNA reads TGTGCCAGCAGCCAAGTCCCGGGAACCTACGAGCAGTACTTC.

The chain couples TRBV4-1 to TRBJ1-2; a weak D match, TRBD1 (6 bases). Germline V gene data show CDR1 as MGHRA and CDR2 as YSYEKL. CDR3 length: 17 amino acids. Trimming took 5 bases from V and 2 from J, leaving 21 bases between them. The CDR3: CASSAGRHRDSNYGYTF. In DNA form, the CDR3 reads TGCGCCAGCAGCGCCGGGAGACACAGGGACTCGAACTATGGCTACACCTTC.

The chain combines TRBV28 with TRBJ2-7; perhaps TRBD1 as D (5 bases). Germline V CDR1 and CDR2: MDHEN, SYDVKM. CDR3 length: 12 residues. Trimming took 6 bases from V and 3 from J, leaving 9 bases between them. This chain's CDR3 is CASSPDSYEQYF. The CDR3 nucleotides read TGTGCCAGCAGCCCAGACAGCTACGAGCAGTACTTC.

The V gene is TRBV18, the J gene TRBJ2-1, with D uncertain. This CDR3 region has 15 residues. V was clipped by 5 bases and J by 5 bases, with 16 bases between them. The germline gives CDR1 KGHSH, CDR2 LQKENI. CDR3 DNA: TGTGCCAGCTCAATTCTTCCGACCCCCAACAATGAGCAGTTCTTC. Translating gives CASSILPTPNNEQFF.

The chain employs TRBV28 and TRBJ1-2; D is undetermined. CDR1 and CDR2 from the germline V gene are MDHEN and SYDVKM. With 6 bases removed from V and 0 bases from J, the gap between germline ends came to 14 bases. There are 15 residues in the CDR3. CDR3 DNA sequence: TGTGCCAGCAGCCCTACCGGCGCCACTAACTATGGCTACACCTTC. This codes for CASSPTGATNYGYTF.

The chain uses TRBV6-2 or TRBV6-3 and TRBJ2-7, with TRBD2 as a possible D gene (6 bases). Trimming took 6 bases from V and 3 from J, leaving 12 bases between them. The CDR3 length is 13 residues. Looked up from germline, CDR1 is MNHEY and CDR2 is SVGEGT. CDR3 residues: CASSRDLNYEQYF. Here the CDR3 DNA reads TGTGCCAGCAGCAGGGACTTGAACTACGAGCAGTACTTC.